The rows below give T cell receptor beta chains drawn from one sample of a study of T cell changes during pregnancy in multiple sclerosis. Profiling relied on immunoSEQ multiplex PCR, and the TCRdb table lists in-frame clones only, not all of them. In the table there are tens of thousands of clones, around 90% of which are singletons. The specimen comprised CD8+ T cells from peripheral blood mononuclear cells, sampled before pregnancy. The source is a female donor with multiple sclerosis, enrolled in a pregnancy study. Both conserved end residues are part of each CDR3. The D gene is left open where the match is weak. Size is omitted from some rows. Given values are once, few, many or a class for expanded clones.

J gene,clone size,D gene,V gene,CDR3 protein,CDR3 DNA
TRBJ2-7,NA,NA,TRBV5-6,CASSLVASSYEQYF,TGTGCCAGCAGCTTGGTAGCAAGCTCCTACGAGCAGTACTTC
TRBJ1-4,NA,TRBD1,TRBV6-1,CASTLFNDRDEKLFF,TGTGCCAGCACCCTTTTCAACGACAGGGATGAAAAACTGTTTTTT
TRBJ2-7,many,NA,TRBV7-8,CASSLGQGLHEQYF,TGTGCCAGCAGCTTAGGTCAGGGTCTCCACGAGCAGTACTTC
TRBJ1-4,NA,TRBD1,TRBV2,CASRAGGGTNEKLFF,TGTGCCAGCCGGGCAGGGGGAGGAACTAATGAAAAACTGTTTTTT
TRBJ1-2,once,NA,TRBV21-1,CASSKLDRGIYGYTF,TGTGCCAGCAGCAAATTGGACAGGGGGATCTATGGCTACACCTTC
TRBJ2-3,NA,TRBD2,TRBV9,CASSGSGGTDTQYF,TGTGCCAGCAGCGGAAGCGGGGGGACAGATACGCAGTATTTT
TRBJ1-6,NA,NA,TRBV5-5,CASSWAGDNSPLHF,TGTGCCAGCAGCTGGGCAGGGGATAATTCACCCCTCCACTTT
TRBJ2-7,NA,NA,TRBV30,CAWSVGSGAGPYF,NA
TRBJ2-1,NA,TRBD2,TRBV27,CASSLSGGSYNEQFF,TGTGCCAGCAGCCTAAGCGGGGGGTCCTACAATGAGCAGTTCTTC
TRBJ2-5,NA,NA,TRBV4-3,CASSQSGGGQETQYF,TGCGCCAGCAGCCAATCAGGGGGAGGCCAAGAGACCCAGTACTTC
TRBJ1-1,NA,NA,TRBV6-5,CASSYRSEANTEAFF,TGTGCCAGCAGTTACCGTTCCGAAGCGAACACTGAAGCTTTCTTT
TRBJ2-3,NA,NA,TRBV9,CASSVGGGEVDDTQYF,TGTGCCAGCAGCGTAGGCGGCGGTGAAGTTGATGATACGCAGTATTTT
TRBJ2-1,NA,TRBD2,TRBV7-9,CASSSGLAGLAYNEQFF,TGTGCCAGCAGCTCGGGACTAGCGGGTCTTGCCTACAATGAGCAGTTCTTC
TRBJ2-6,NA,NA,TRBV6-5,CASSAPGSGANVLTF,TGTGCCAGCAGTGCACCAGGCTCTGGGGCCAACGTCCTGACTTTC
TRBJ2-1,NA,TRBD2,TRBV4-2,CASSQDPAGANEQFF,TGTGCCAGCAGCCAAGACCCAGCGGGGGCCAATGAGCAGTTCTTC
TRBJ1-2,NA,TRBD1,TRBV5-1,CASSLVGQGPRDVGYTF,TGCGCCAGCAGCTTAGTGGGACAGGGGCCGCGAGATGTTGGCTACACCTTC
TRBJ1-2,NA,NA,TRBV4-1,CASSQGSGGYTF,TGCGCCAGCAGCCAAGGGTCGGGGGGCTACACCTTC
TRBJ2-3,NA,TRBD2,TRBV4-1,CASSQEGMGGGQGDTQYF,TGCGCCAGCAGCCAAGAGGGGATGGGCGGGGGGCAGGGAGATACGCAGTATTTT
TRBJ2-2,NA,TRBD2,TRBV7-6,CASSSYPGLAGGLDTGELFF,TGTGCCAGCAGCTCCTACCCGGGACTAGCGGGGGGGCTTGACACCGGGGAGCTGTTTTTT
TRBJ1-1,NA,TRBD1,TRBV7-9,CASSRPGTGQGGEAFF,TGTGCCAGCAGCCGTCCCGGGACAGGGCAGGGGGGTGAAGCTTTCTTT
TRBJ1-1,once,TRBD1,TRBV9,CASRPSGGTEAFF,TGTGCCAGCAGACCCTCAGGGGGGACTGAAGCTTTCTTT
TRBJ2-7,NA,TRBD1,TRBV7-9,CASSSTGQGSYEQYF,TGTGCCAGCAGCTCCACGGGACAGGGTAGCTACGAGCAGTACTTC
TRBJ2-3,NA,NA,TRBV9,CASSARGPSTDTQYF,TGTGCCAGCAGCGCGCGGGGGCCTAGCACAGATACGCAGTATTTT
TRBJ1-1,NA,NA,TRBV27,CASSLLTDTEAFF,TGTGCCAGCAGTTTATTAACGGACACTGAAGCTTTCTTT
TRBJ2-5,NA,TRBD2,TRBV9,CASSPHGGAEETQYF,TGTGCCAGCAGCCCTCACGGGGGGGCTGAGGAGACCCAGTACTTC
TRBJ2-7,NA,NA,TRBV4-1,CASSLVWQGNYEQYF,TGCGCCAGCAGCCTAGTATGGCAGGGCAATTACGAGCAGTACTTC
TRBJ1-4,NA,NA,TRBV18,CASSPPAGATNEKLFF,TGTGCCAGCTCACCCCCGGCGGGGGCAACTAATGAAAAACTGTTTTTT
TRBJ2-3,NA,TRBD1,TRBV30,CAWKKRGGRDTQYF,TGTGCCTGGAAGAAGAGAGGGGGCCGCGATACGCAGTATTTT
TRBJ1-4,NA,TRBD1,TRBV19,CATGLTNEKLFF,TGCGCGACAGGGTTAACTAATGAAAAACTGTTTTTT
TRBJ1-1,NA,NA,TRBV27,CASSPGWLNTEAFF,TGTGCCAGCAGCCCAGGGTGGCTGAACACTGAAGCTTTCTTT
TRBJ1-1,once,NA,TRBV25-1,CASSREPEAFF,TGTGCCAGCTCACGGGAGCCCGAAGCTTTCTTT
TRBJ2-3,NA,TRBD2,TRBV9,CASSVSGGAGTDTQYF,TGTGCCAGCAGCGTGAGCGGGGGGGCCGGTACAGATACGCAGTATTTT
TRBJ2-7,NA,NA,TRBV13,CASSLGTVTYEQYF,TGTGCCAGCAGCTTAGGGACAGTCACCTACGAGCAGTACTTC
TRBJ1-1,NA,NA,TRBV4-2,CASSQGGGITEAFF,TGTGCCAGCAGCCAGGGGGGGGGTATCACTGAAGCTTTCTTT
TRBJ2-7,NA,TRBD1,TRBV29-1,CSARDSPYEQYF,TGCAGCGCTAGGGACAGTCCCTACGAGCAGTACTTC
TRBJ1-1,NA,TRBD1,TRBV9,CASSFTGADTEAFF,TGTGCCAGCAGCTTCACAGGGGCCGACACTGAAGCTTTCTTT
TRBJ2-4,once,NA,TRBV4-1,CASSPPVGIQYF,TGCGCCAGCAGCCCCCCTGTCGGCATTCAGTACTTC
TRBJ2-7,NA,NA,TRBV7-9,CASSLRGDPYEQYF,TGTGCCAGCAGCTTACGCGGGGACCCCTACGAGCAGTACTTC